This TCR beta chain was identified in a study of blood T cell repertoires in COVID-19. The table lists this clone with a count of one. The CDR3 loop spans 15 amino acids. The trim removed 4 bases at V and 5 bases at J, leaving 8 bases unmatched. Germline loops: CDR1 SGHRS, CDR2 YFSETQ. Data came from immunoSEQ multiplex PCR; TCRdb stores just in-frame clones and leaves some out. This table holds about 150,000 clones, less than 90% found once. The TCR was taken from a woman in her forties or fifties who had recovered from COVID-19. The chain links TRBV5-1 to TRBJ2-3, with 9 bases matching TRBD2. The material sequenced was PBMCs or T cells enriched from blood (not recorded which). The CDR3 reads CASSLLAGVGDTQYF. In nucleotides, the CDR3 is TGCGCCAGCAGCCTGTTAGCGGGAGTGGGAGATACGCAGTATTTT. Looking up the rest from reference TRBV5-1 and TRBJ2-3 gives the full variable domain: KAGVTQTPRYLIKTRGQQVTLSCSPISGHRSVSWYQQTPGQGLQFLFEYFSETQRNKGNFPGRFSGRQFSNSRSEMNVSTLELGDSALYLCASSLLAGVGDTQYFGPGTRLTVL.